The rows below give T cell receptor beta chains drawn from one sample of a study of T cell repertoires in cytomegalovirus infection. TCRdb independently ran MiXCR on the reads; one entry per CDR3 protein. The top ten hold 9.5% to 15% of the sample, which has around 750,000 distinct CDR3 sequences, over 25% seen once. No antigen is known for these receptors. This material consisted of cultured CD8+ T cells from PBMCs, taken from culture after CMV antigen stimulation. The receptor source for this set is a human donor in good health (CMV status not recorded). Some clones in this sample may be carry-over from other donors' samples. The CDR3 runs from the conserved cysteine through the conserved F or W. The D gene is left open where the match is weak. Clone sizes are given selectively: once, few, many, or a class where the clone is expanded.

clone_size j_call d_call v_call cdr3_aa cdr3_nt
- TRBJ2-7 - TRBV27 CASSEQGPLSYEQYF TGTGCCAGCAGTGAACAGGGACCACTCTCCTACGAGCAGTACTTC
- TRBJ1-1 - TRBV6-1 CASRRIRRPYTEAFF TGTGCCAGCAGGCGTATACGCAGGCCCTACACTGAAGCTTTCTTT
- TRBJ2-7 - TRBV27 CASSFQGLGYEQYF TGTGCCAGCAGTTTCCAGGGGTTGGGCTACGAGCAGTACTTC
- TRBJ1-2 - TRBV6-1 CASSEADWELLSNYGYTF TGTGCCAGCAGTGAAGCCGATTGGGAGCTCCTCTCTAACTATGGCTACACCTTC
- TRBJ1-6 - TRBV20-1 CSALRRSYNSPLHF TGCAGTGCTCTGAGGCGCTCCTATAATTCACCCCTCCACTTT
few TRBJ1-5 TRBD1 TRBV7-2 CASSFSGTANQPQHF TGTGCCAGCAGCTTTTCCGGGACAGCTAATCAGCCCCAGCATTTT
- TRBJ2-3 TRBD2 TRBV27 CASSLVLAGLGSQYF TGTGCCAGCAGTTTAGTCCTAGCGGGCCTAGGTTCGCAGTATTTT
- TRBJ1-5 TRBD1 TRBV7-2 CANSRQGSYQPQHF TGTGCCAACAGCCGACAGGGAAGTTATCAGCCCCAGCATTTT
- TRBJ2-7 TRBD1 TRBV7-8 CASSHRTGGSEQYF TGTGCCAGCAGCCATCGGACAGGGGGAAGCGAGCAGTACTTC
few TRBJ2-2 TRBD2 TRBV27 CASSLSLAGANTGELFF TGTGCCAGCAGTTTAAGCTTAGCGGGGGCGAACACCGGGGAGCTGTTTTTT
few TRBJ1-2 - TRBV7-9 CASSPRGAYGYTF TGTGCCAGCAGCCCGCGCGGGGCCTATGGCTACACCTTC
- TRBJ1-2 TRBD1 TRBV4-3 CASSHRTGGVFPNYDYTF TGCGCCAGCAGCCACAGGACAGGTGGGGTTTTTCCTAACTATGACTACACCTTC
few TRBJ2-3 TRBD1 TRBV7-9 CASSLPGQGSRTQYF TGTGCCAGCAGCTTACCGGGACAGGGGAGCCGTACGCAGTATTTT
- TRBJ2-3 - TRBV27 CASSTRVPSRADTQYF TGTGCCAGCAGTACCCGGGTCCCATCACGCGCAGATACGCAGTATTTT
many TRBJ2-1 - TRBV11-1 CASTEGLYLANEQFF TGTGCCAGCACCGAAGGACTTTACCTCGCCAATGAGCAGTTCTTC
- TRBJ1-4 TRBD1 TRBV7-8 CASSLDRGGPGMELFF TGTGCCAGCAGCTTAGACAGGGGGGGACCGGGAATGGAACTGTTTTTT
- TRBJ2-2 TRBD1 TRBV7-9 CASSPGTGTNTGELFF TGTGCCAGCAGCCCTGGGACAGGGACGAACACCGGGGAGCTGTTTTTT
- TRBJ1-2 - TRBV10-3 CAISSQGKANYGYTF TGTGCCATCAGTTCACAGGGTAAAGCTAACTATGGCTACACCTTC
few TRBJ1-2 TRBD1 TRBV7-9 CASSTDRNYGYTF TGTGCCAGCAGTACGGACAGGAACTATGGCTACACCTTC
- TRBJ2-1 TRBD2 TRBV12-3/TRBV12-4 CASPGTSVNEQFF TGTGCCAGCCCCGGGACTAGCGTTAATGAGCAGTTCTTC
once TRBJ2-5 TRBD2 TRBV19 CASSISEGGETQYF TGTGCCAGTAGTATAAGCGAGGGAGGGGAGACCCAGTACTTC
- TRBJ2-3 - TRBV27 CASSRGLKDTQYF TGTGCCAGCAGTCGGGGCTTAAAAGATACGCAGTATTTT
- TRBJ2-3 - TRBV5-5 CASGGQTGSTDTQYF TGTGCCAGCGGCGGACAGACAGGTAGCACAGATACGCAGTATTTT
- TRBJ2-2 TRBD2 TRBV7-6 CASRTVAGGNTGVLFF TGTGCCAGCCGCACGGTAGCGGGGGGAAACACCGGGGTGCTGTTTTTT
- TRBJ2-7 - TRBV6-6 CASSYGAAYEQYF TGTGCCAGCAGTTACGGCGCAGCCTACGAGCAGTACTTC
many TRBJ1-2 - TRBV12-3/TRBV12-4 CASSLGGPGDGYTF TGTGCCAGCAGTCTGGGCGGGCCGGGGGATGGCTACACCTTC
few TRBJ2-1 - TRBV24-1 CATSDLQQGDEQFF TGTGCCACCAGTGATTTGCAACAGGGTGATGAGCAGTTCTTC
- TRBJ2-7 - TRBV28 CASSPRGLRYEQYF TGTGCCAGCAGCCCCAGGGGCCTGCGGTACGAGCAGTACTTC
many TRBJ2-1 - TRBV19 CASSIPGSSYNEQFF TGTGCCAGTAGTATCCCAGGTAGCTCCTACAATGAGCAGTTCTTC
many TRBJ2-3 TRBD2 TRBV7-2 CASSLIPASGGAGGTQYF TGTGCCAGCAGCTTAATCCCCGCTAGCGGGGGGGCAGGAGGTACGCAGTATTTT
few TRBJ1-1 - TRBV2 CAFGTYDTEAFF TGTGCCTTCGGGACGTACGACACTGAAGCTTTCTTT
- TRBJ1-5 TRBD1 TRBV12-3/TRBV12-4 CASSPDGDRQPQHF TGTGCCAGCAGTCCCGACGGGGACAGACAGCCCCAGCATTTT
- TRBJ2-5 - TRBV7-6 CASVAGSGTQYF TGTGCCAGCGTCGCGGGGTCCGGGACCCAGTACTTC
few TRBJ1-4 TRBD1 TRBV4-1 CASSLGQGAYEKLFF TGCGCCAGCAGCCTAGGACAGGGGGCTTACGAAAAACTGTTTTTT
few TRBJ2-3 TRBD2 TRBV24-1 CATSDLRLRGVDDSTDTQYF TGTGCCACCAGTGATTTGAGGTTGCGGGGGGTCGATGATAGCACAGATACGCAGTATTTT
- TRBJ2-3 - TRBV5-5 CASSEGPPAQYF TGTGCCAGCAGCGAGGGCCCCCCGGCGCAGTATTTT
- TRBJ2-7 TRBD2 TRBV7-2 CVSSPSAGTSGVHPVYEQYF TGTGTCAGCAGCCCATCGGCGGGGACTAGCGGGGTCCATCCCGTCTACGAGCAGTACTTC
- TRBJ2-3 - TRBV25-1 CASSPRASRAITDTQYF TGTGCCAGCAGTCCCAGGGCCAGTAGGGCGATCACAGATACGCAGTATTTT
many TRBJ1-2 - TRBV7-2 CASGDSGGYTF TGTGCGAGCGGTGATTCCGGTGGCTACACCTTC
- TRBJ1-1 - TRBV6-5 CASCGSRGAFF TGTGCCAGCTGTGGGTCCCGGGGGGCTTTCTTT
- TRBJ1-2 - TRBV15 CATSRDRSTGRIDGYTF TGTGCCACCAGCAGAGATAGATCGACAGGAAGGATTGATGGCTACACCTTC
few TRBJ2-2 - TRBV11-3 CASSLGDPYTGELFF TGTGCCAGCAGCTTAGGGGACCCCTACACCGGGGAGCTGTTTTTT
- TRBJ2-5 - TRBV27 CASSSQAPRPETQYF TGTGCCAGCAGTTCCCAAGCCCCCCGTCCGGAGACCCAGTACTTC
- TRBJ1-1 TRBD1 TRBV27 CASRSRQGAIEAFF TGTGCCAGCAGGTCCAGACAGGGGGCTATTGAAGCTTTCTTT
few TRBJ2-1 - TRBV11-2 CASSSRDNSYNEQFF TGTGCCAGCAGCTCCCGGGACAACTCCTACAATGAGCAGTTCTTC
few TRBJ2-3 - TRBV6-1 CASSDVTTDTQYF TGTGCCAGCAGTGACGTAACCACAGATACGCAGTATTTT
- TRBJ2-1 TRBD2 TRBV11-2 CASSLGAGDGEQFF TGTGCCAGCAGCTTGGGAGCGGGGGACGGAGAGCAGTTCTTC
few TRBJ2-2 - TRBV6-2/TRBV6-3 CASSYLWAGELFF TGTGCCAGCAGTTACCTATGGGCCGGGGAGCTGTTTTTT
few TRBJ2-2 TRBD1 TRBV10-3 CAIRAGGADGELFF TGTGCCATCAGAGCAGGGGGCGCGGACGGGGAGCTGTTTTTT
- TRBJ2-2 - TRBV6-5 CASSVVGPYTGELFF TGTGCCAGCAGTGTAGTTGGCCCCTACACCGGGGAGCTGTTTTTT
few TRBJ2-1 TRBD2 TRBV2 CASSDIAGGNNEQFF TGTGCCAGCAGTGATATAGCGGGGGGGAACAATGAGCAGTTCTTC
- TRBJ1-1 - TRBV18 CASSRAFAGRKEDTEAFF TGTGCCAGCTCCCGCGCCTTCGCAGGGCGCAAAGAAGACACTGAAGCTTTCTTT
few TRBJ2-4 - TRBV27 CASSLSGAKNIQYF TGTGCCAGCAGTTTATCGGGGGCCAAAAACATTCAGTACTTC
few TRBJ1-2 - TRBV6-4 CAHPTGRGYTF TGTGCCCACCCAACGGGACGCGGCTACACCTTC
- TRBJ1-2 TRBD1 TRBV20-1 CSARDNRGQGAQNGYTF TGCAGTGCTAGAGATAATAGGGGACAGGGGGCCCAAAATGGCTACACCTTC
- TRBJ2-3 - TRBV9 CASSVVSRGADTQYF TGTGCCAGCAGCGTAGTGAGCCGGGGAGCAGATACGCAGTATTTT
- TRBJ2-1 TRBD1 TRBV7-9 CASSWRGGRSYNEQFF TGTGCCAGCAGCTGGAGAGGGGGCAGGTCCTACAATGAGCAGTTCTTC